The entry below describes one TCR beta chain. This record comes from a study of control samples from healthy donors and cancer patients. This table comes from immunoSEQ multiplex PCR, and its TCRdb copy is limited to in-frame clones, with some not included. The sample lists about 120,000 clones, around 89% seen once, with around 1.1% in the top ten. Sample: PBMCs. The sequence came from a woman in her forties or fifties with colorectal cancer.

CDR3 loop: CASSMRQGPSNQPQHF. In DNA, the CDR3 is TGTGCCAGCTCAATGCGACAGGGTCCCAGCAATCAGCCCCAGCATTTT. The chain joins TRBV18 to TRBJ1-5, with 7 positions matching TRBD1. The CDR3 is made up of 16 amino acids. The germline CDR1 and CDR2 sequences are KGHSH and LQKENI. J gave up 1 base and V 5 bases, and 8 bases lay outside the gene matches.